The T cell receptor beta chain under discussion was sequenced for a study of response to subunit inactivated influenza vaccine. The study, taken as a whole, reports: The authors suggested that every seasonal influenza vaccination recruits few new T cells.

On this clonotype: Antigen specificity is unknown.

V gave up 6 bases and J gave up 5 bases; unmatched junction bases: 14. CDR3 length: 15 residues. CDR1 and CDR2 from the germline V gene are DFQATT and SNEGSKA (reference sequence). TCRdb recomputed calls from the RT-PCR reads with MiXCR, one row per CDR3 protein. The sample carries 400,000 to 550,000 distinct CDR3 sequences, approximately 24% recorded once. The receptor was derived from a man in his fifties who received an inactivated influenza vaccine. The sample was CD4+ T cells sorted from PBMCs, taken around 5 days after vaccination. This chain joins TRBV20-1 and TRBJ2-7, with 9 nucleotides matching TRBD2. For the CDR3, the DNA is TGCAGTGCGAAAAAGCCGGGACTAGCAGGCCACGAGCAGTACTTC. It codes for CSAKKPGLAGHEQYF.